This T cell receptor (beta chain) came from a study of CD8+CD57+ T cells in acquired aplastic anemia. Study-level background: An average of roughly 3 ug of DNA was obtained from sorted CD4+ and CD8+ cells.

An expansion of CD8+CD57+ cells by flow cytometry had been shown in patients chosen for sequencing. Among the patients, none had received any therapy at the time of blood sampling. Worth noting for this clonotype: What it binds is unknown.

The study's findings and limits: The study identified twenty-nine CD8+ CDR3 sequences shared by patients and controls.

TCR beta VDJ and CDR3 profiling used genomic DNA as template. TCRdb fed the reads into MiXCR, producing one record per CDR3 protein. The repertoire includes 200,000 to 250,000 distinct CDR3 sequences, 45% to 50% of them detected once, and 7.8% sits in the top ten. CDR1 and CDR2 (germline): SGDLS, YYNGEE. The CDR3 sequence is 14 residues long. Between the trimmed V and J ends, which lost 2 bases and 2 bases, there was a span of 10 bases. This sequence joins TRBV9 and TRBJ1-1, with D possibly being TRBD1 (6 bases). The sequencing input was sorted CD4+, CD8+, or CD8+CD57+ T cells (not recorded which) from PBMCs. The receptor was derived from a human donor with aplastic anemia. The CDR3 bases are TGTGCCAGCAGCGTGGCAGGGGTCAACACTGAAGCTTTCTTT. Protein product: CASSVAGVNTEAFF.